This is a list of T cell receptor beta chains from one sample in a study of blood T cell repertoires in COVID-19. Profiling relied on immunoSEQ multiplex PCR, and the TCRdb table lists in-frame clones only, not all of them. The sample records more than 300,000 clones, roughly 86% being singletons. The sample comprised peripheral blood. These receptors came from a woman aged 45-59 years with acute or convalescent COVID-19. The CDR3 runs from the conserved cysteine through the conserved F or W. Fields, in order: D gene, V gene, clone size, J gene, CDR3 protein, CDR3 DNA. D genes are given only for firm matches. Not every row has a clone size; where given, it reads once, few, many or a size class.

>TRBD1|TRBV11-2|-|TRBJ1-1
CASSSRGRGTEAFF
TGTGCCAGCAGCTCGAGGGGGCGAGGGACTGAAGCTTTCTTT
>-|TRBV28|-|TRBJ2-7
CASSFLAYEQYF
TGTGCCAGCAGTTTTCTTGCGTACGAGCAGTACTTC
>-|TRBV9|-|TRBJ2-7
CASSVDGTLSYEQYF
TGTGCCAGCAGCGTAGACGGGACTCTCTCCTACGAGCAGTACTTC
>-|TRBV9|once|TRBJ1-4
CASSADRSGEKLFF
TGTGCCAGCAGCGCCGACAGGAGCGGAGAAAAACTGTTTTTT
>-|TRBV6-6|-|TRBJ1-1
CASTPGGAEAFF
TGTGCCAGCACTCCGGGGGGGGCTGAAGCTTTCTTT
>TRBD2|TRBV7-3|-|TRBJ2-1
CASSPRTSGRTSYNEQFF
TGTGCCAGCAGCCCACGGACTAGCGGGAGGACCTCCTACAATGAGCAGTTCTTC
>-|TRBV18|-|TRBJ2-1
CASSPSGDEQFF
TGTGCCAGCTCACCTTCGGGGGATGAGCAGTTCTTC
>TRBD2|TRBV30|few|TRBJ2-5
CAWREVAGGGETQYF
TGTGCCTGGAGGGAGGTTGCGGGAGGAGGAGAGACCCAGTACTTC
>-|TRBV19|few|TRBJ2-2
CASPDSNTGELFF
TGTGCCAGTCCCGACTCGAACACCGGGGAGCTGTTTTTT
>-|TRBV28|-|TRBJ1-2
CASSPLGAGYGYTF
TGTGCCAGCAGCCCGTTGGGGGCTGGGTATGGCTACACCTTC
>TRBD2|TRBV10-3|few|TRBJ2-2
CAISAGGNTGELFF
TGTGCCATATCAGCGGGAGGGAACACCGGGGAGCTGTTTTTT
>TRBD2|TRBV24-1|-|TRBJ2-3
CATKGLAKTDTQYF
TGTGCCACCAAGGGACTAGCGAAGACAGATACGCAGTATTTT
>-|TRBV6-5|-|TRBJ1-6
CASRGKTGYNSPLHF
TGTGCCAGCAGGGGAAAGACAGGCTATAATTCACCCCTCCACTTT
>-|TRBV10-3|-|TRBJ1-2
CAISESARGGYGYTF
TGTGCCATCAGTGAGTCTGCCAGGGGTGGTTATGGCTACACCTTC
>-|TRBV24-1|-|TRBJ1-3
CATSPSRSSGNTIYF
TGTGCCACCAGTCCTAGCCGGAGCTCTGGAAACACCATATATTTT
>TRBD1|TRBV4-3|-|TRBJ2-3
CASSQGQGDTQYF
TGCGCCAGCAGCCAAGGACAGGGTGATACGCAGTATTTT
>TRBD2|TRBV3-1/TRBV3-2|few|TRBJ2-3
CASSQGTSGSMSDTQYF
TGTGCCAGCAGCCAGGGGACTAGCGGGAGTATGTCAGATACGCAGTATTTT
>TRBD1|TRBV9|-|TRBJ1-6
CASSATGNVSPLHF
TGTGCCAGCAGTGCGACAGGGAATGTGTCACCCCTCCACTTT
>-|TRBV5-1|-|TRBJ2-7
CASRNTGSADEQYF
TGCGCCAGCCGTAATACCGGGTCAGCCGACGAGCAGTACTTC
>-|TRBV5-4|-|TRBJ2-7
CASSARGHTYEQYF
TGTGCCAGCAGCGCCCGGGGACATACCTACGAGCAGTACTTC
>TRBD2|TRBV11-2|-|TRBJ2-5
CASSPGASGVETQYF
TGTGCCAGCAGCCCAGGGGCTAGCGGGGTAGAGACCCAGTACTTC
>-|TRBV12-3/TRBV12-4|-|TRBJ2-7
CASSFIQSDEQYF
TGTGCCAGCAGTTTTATACAGTCGGACGAGCAGTACTTC
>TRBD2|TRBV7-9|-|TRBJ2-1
CASSLSLAGGMQFF
TGTGCCAGCAGCTTATCACTAGCGGGAGGGATGCAGTTCTTC
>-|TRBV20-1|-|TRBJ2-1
CSARAYNEQFF
TGCAGTGCTAGGGCTTACAATGAGCAGTTCTTC
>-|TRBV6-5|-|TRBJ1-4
CASSFHRVGEKLFF
TGTGCCAGCAGTTTCCACAGGGTGGGAGAAAAACTGTTTTTT
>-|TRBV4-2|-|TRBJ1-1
CASSQDRGSPEAFF
TGTGCCAGCAGCCAAGATCGTGGGAGCCCTGAAGCTTTCTTT
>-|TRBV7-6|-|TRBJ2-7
CASSPLQGYEQYF
TGTGCCAGCAGCCCTCTGCAGGGATACGAGCAGTACTTC
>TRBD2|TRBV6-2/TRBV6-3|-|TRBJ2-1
CASSRLLAARNEQFF
TGTGCCAGCAGTCGTTTACTAGCGGCTCGCAATGAGCAGTTCTTC
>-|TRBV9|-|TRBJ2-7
CASSVGDSLTYEQYF
TGTGCCAGCAGCGTAGGGGACTCCCTTACCTACGAGCAGTACTTC
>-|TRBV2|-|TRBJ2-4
CASSEGSFWGPNIQYF
TGTGCCAGCAGTGAGGGTAGTTTCTGGGGGCCAAACATTCAGTACTTC
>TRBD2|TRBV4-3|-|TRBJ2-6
CASSLKWSSGSALSSGANVLTF
TGCGCCAGCAGCCTCAAGTGGTCTAGCGGGAGCGCCCTAAGCTCTGGGGCCAACGTCCTGACTTTC
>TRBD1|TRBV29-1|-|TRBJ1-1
CSVARTGGGEAFF
TGCAGCGTTGCAAGGACAGGGGGGGGCGAAGCTTTCTTT
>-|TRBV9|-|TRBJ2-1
CASSGREFDEQFF
TGTGCCAGCAGCGGCCGGGAGTTCGATGAGCAGTTCTTC
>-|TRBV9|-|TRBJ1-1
CASSVESPWGLGTEAFF
TGTGCCAGCAGCGTAGAATCCCCTTGGGGGCTGGGCACTGAAGCTTTCTTT
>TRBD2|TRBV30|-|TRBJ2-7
CAWSLGGYEQYF
TGTGCCTGGAGTTTGGGGGGGTACGAGCAGTACTTC
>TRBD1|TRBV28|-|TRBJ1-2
CASSRGDRVNGYTF
TGTGCCAGCAGTCGGGGGGACAGGGTTAATGGCTACACCTTC
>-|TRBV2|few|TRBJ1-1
CASRKGWGDTEAFF
TGTGCCAGCAGAAAAGGGTGGGGAGATACTGAAGCTTTCTTT
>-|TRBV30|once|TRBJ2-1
CAWRIPGLVGNEQFF
TGTGCCTGGAGGATCCCGGGACTCGTTGGAAATGAGCAGTTCTTC
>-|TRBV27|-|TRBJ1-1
CASSLDRTRPEAFF
TGTGCCAGCAGTTTAGACAGGACTCGACCTGAAGCTTTCTTT
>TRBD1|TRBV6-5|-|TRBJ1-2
CASTEDRAGYGYTF
TGTGCCAGCACCGAGGACAGGGCGGGTTATGGCTACACCTTC
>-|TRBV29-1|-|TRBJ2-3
CSVAPTSSTDTQYF
TGCAGCGTTGCCCCTACTTCTAGCACAGATACGCAGTATTTT
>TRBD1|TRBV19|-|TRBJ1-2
CASSIWTGEDGYTF
TGTGCCAGTAGTATCTGGACAGGGGAGGATGGCTACACCTTC
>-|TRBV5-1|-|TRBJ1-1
CASSRGTVNTEAFF
TGCGCCAGCAGCCGGGGGACGGTGAACACTGAAGCTTTCTTT